This T cell receptor beta chain was found in a study of blood T cell repertoires in COVID-19. Study context: Acute and convalescent COVID-19 specimens originated in the United States, Italy and Spain.

As processed by the authors: Scientists estimated how many nucleated cells there were by amplifying reference gene primers. Profiled with immunoSEQ multiplex PCR; TCRdb holds only in-frame clones, not every one. D and trimming were read from the DNA, whereas the V and J calls and clone size are those reported in that table. This repertoire shows a few hundred thousand clones, around 86% found once; its top ten account for 1%. Germline lookup yields CDR1 LGHNA and CDR2 YSLEER. This CDR3 is 15 amino acids long. Trimming shortened V by 1 base and J by 1 base, and 10 bases separated the two germline ends.

This clonotype was obtained from a man between 45 and 60 years old with active or convalescent COVID-19. The rearrangement links TRBV4-3 to TRBJ1-2; perhaps TRBD1 as D (6 bases). Material: peripheral blood. CDR3 nucleotides: TGCGCCAGCAGCCAAGGGACAGCCTTTAACTATGGCTACACCTTC. Protein sequence: CASSQGTAFNYGYTF.